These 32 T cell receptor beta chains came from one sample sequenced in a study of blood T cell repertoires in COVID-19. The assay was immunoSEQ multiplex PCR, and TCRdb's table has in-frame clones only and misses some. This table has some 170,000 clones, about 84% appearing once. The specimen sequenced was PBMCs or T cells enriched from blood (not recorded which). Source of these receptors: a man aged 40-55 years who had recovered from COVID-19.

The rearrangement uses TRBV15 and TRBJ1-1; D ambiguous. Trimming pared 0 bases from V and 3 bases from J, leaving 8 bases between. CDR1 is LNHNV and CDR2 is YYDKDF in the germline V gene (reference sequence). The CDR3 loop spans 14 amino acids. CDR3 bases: TGTGCCACCAGCAGAGATCGGGGTCACACTGAAGCTTTCTTT. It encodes CATSRDRGHTEAFF.

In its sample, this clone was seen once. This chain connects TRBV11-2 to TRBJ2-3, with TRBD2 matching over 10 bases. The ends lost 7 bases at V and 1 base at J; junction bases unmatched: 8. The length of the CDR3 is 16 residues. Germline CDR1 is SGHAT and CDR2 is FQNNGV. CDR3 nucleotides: TGTGCCAGCACCGTCGGGCTAGCGGGGGGCACAGATACGCAGTATTTT. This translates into CASTVGLAGGTDTQYF.

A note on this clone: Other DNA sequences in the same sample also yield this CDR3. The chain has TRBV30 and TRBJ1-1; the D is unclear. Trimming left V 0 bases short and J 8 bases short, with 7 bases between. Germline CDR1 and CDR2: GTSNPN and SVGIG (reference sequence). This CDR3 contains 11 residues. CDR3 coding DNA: TGTGCCTGGAGTGTAAGGAGGGAAGCTTTCTTT. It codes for CAWSVRREAFF.

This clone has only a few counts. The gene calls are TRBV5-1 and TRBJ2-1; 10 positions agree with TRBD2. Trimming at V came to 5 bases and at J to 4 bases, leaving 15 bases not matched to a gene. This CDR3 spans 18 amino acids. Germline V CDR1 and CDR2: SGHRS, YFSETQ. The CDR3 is CASSYDINSGGQYNEQFF. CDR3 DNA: TGCGCCAGCAGTTACGATATCAATAGCGGGGGGCAGTACAATGAGCAGTTCTTC. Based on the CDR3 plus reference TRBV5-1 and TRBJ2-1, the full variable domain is KAGVTQTPRYLIKTRGQQVTLSCSPISGHRSVSWYQQTPGQGLQFLFEYFSETQRNKGNFPGRFSGRQFSNSRSEMNVSTLELGDSALYLCASSYDINSGGQYNEQFFGPGTRLTVL.

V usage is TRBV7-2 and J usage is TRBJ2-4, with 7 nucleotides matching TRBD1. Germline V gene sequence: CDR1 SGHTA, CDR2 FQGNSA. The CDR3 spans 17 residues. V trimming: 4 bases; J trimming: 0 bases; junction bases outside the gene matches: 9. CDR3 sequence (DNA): TGTGCCAGCAGCTCCTCGGGACAGCTACTAGCCAAAAACATTCAGTACTTC. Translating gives CASSSSGQLLAKNIQYF.

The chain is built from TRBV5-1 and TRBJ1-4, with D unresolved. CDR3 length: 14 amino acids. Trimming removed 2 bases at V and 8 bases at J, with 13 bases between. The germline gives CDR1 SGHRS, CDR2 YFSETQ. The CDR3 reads CASSFGPSGEKLFF. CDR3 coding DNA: TGCGCCAGCAGCTTCGGGCCTAGCGGCGAAAAACTGTTTTTT.

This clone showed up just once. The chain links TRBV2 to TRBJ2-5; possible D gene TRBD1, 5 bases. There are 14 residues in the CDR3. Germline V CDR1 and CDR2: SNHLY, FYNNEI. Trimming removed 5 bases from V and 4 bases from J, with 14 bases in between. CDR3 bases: TGTGCCAGCAGTAAGGACATTCTAGGAGAGACCCAGTACTTC. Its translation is CASSKDILGETQYF.

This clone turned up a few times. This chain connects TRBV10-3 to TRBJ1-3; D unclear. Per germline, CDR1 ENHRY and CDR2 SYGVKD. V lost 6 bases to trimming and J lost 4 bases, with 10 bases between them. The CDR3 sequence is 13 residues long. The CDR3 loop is CAISPNLGNTIYF. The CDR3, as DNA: TGTGCCATCAGCCCGAATCTAGGAAACACCATATATTTT.

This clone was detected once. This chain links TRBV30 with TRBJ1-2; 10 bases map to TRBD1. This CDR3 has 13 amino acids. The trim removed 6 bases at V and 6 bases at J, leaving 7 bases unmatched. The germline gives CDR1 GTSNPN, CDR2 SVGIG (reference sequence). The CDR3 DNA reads TGTGCCTGTCCGGGACAGGGGCTTCATGGCTACACCTTC. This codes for CACPGQGLHGYTF.

For the CDR3, the DNA is TGCGCCAGCAGCTTGAGGGAGGATGAGCAGTTCTTC. Encoded protein: CASSLREDEQFF. This chain connects TRBV5-1 to TRBJ2-1, with TRBD2 as a possible D gene (6 bases). This CDR3 is built from 12 residues. V was cut by 1 base and J by 8 bases, with 7 bases left in between. The germline gives CDR1 SGHRS, CDR2 YFSETQ.

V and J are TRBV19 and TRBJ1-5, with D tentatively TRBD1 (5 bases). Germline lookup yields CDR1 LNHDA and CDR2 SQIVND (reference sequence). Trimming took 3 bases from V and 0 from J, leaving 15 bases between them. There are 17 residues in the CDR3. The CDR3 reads CASSMSGHLYSNQPQHF. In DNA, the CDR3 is TGTGCCAGTAGTATGTCCGGACATCTATATAGCAATCAGCCCCAGCATTTT.

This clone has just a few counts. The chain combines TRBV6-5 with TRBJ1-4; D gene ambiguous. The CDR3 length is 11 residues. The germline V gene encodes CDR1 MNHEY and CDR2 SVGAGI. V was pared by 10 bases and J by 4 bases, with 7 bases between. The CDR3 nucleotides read TGTGCCACCGGGATTAATGAAAAACTGTTTTTT. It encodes CATGINEKLFF.

DNA for the CDR3: TGTGCCAGCAGGGACAGGCTCAATCAGCCCCAGCATTTT. It encodes CASRDRLNQPQHF. The chain links TRBV2 to TRBJ1-5, with TRBD1 matching over 7 bases. Unmatched junction bases numbered 2, after V lost 6 bases and J lost 3 bases. CDR3 length equals 13 residues. Germline CDR1 is SNHLY and CDR2 is FYNNEI.

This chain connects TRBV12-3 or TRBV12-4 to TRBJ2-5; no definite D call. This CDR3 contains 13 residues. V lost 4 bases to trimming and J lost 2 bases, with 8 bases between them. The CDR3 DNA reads TGTGCCAGCAGTTCGTCCGGGCAAGAGACCCAGTACTTC. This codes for CASSSSGQETQYF.

CDR3 coding DNA: TGTGCCAGCAGCGTAGAGGCTAGCGGCCTAATCACAGATACGCAGTATTTT. As protein: CASSVEASGLITDTQYF. The rearrangement links TRBV9 to TRBJ2-3; 7 positions agree with TRBD2. There are 17 residues in the CDR3. From germline, CDR1 is SGDLS and CDR2 YYNGEE. J was trimmed by 2 bases and V by 0 bases; bases with no gene match: 9.

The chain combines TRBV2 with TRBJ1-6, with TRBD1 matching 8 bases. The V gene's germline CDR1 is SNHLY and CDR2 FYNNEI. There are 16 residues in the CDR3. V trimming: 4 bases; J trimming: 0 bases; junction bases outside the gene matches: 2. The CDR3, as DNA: TGTGCCAGCAGTGGACAGGGGAGCTCCTATAATTCACCCCTCCACTTT. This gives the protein CASSGQGSSYNSPLHF.

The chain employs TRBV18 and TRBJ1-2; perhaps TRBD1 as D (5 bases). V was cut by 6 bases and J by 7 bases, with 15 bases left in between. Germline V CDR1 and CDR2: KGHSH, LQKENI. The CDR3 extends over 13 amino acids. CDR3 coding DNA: TGTGCCAGCTCCCAACAGGAGTCGGGTGGCTACACCTTC. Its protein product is CASSQQESGGYTF. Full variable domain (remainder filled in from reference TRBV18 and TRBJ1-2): NAGVMQNPRHLVRRRGQEARLRCSPMKGHSHVYWYRQLPEEGLKFMVYLQKENIIDESGMPKERFSAEFPKEGPSILRIQQVVRGDSAAYFCASSQQESGGYTFGSGTRLTVV.

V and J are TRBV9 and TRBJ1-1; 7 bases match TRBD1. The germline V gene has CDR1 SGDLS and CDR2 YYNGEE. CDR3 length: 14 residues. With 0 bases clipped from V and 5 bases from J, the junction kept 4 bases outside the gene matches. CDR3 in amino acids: CASSVVSTGTEAFF. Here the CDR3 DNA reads TGTGCCAGCAGCGTAGTGTCGACAGGGACTGAAGCTTTCTTT.

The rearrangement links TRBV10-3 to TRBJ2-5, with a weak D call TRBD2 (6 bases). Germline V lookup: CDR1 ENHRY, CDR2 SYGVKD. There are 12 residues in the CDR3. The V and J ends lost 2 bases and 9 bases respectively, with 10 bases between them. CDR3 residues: CAISEAGRSQYF. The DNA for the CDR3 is TGTGCCATCAGTGAGGCAGGGAGGTCCCAGTACTTC.

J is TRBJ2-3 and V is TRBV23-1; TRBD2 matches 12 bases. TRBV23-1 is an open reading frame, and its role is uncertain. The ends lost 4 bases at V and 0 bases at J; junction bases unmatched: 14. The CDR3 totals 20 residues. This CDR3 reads CASSPPIAWTSGASTDTQYF. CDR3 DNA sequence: TGCGCCAGCAGTCCTCCGATAGCCTGGACTAGCGGGGCTAGCACAGATACGCAGTATTTT.

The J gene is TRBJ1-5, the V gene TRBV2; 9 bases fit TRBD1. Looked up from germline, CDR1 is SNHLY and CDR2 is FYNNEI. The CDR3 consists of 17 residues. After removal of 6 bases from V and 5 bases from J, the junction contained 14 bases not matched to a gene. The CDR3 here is CASRELQGALGDQPQHF. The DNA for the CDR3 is TGTGCCAGCAGAGAATTACAGGGGGCTTTGGGGGATCAGCCCCAGCATTTT.

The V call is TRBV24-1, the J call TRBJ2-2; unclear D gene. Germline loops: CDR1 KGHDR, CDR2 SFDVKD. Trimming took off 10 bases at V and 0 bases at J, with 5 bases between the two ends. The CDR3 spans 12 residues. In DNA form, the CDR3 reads TGTGCCACTAACACGAACACCGGGGAGCTGTTTTTT. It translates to CATNTNTGELFF.

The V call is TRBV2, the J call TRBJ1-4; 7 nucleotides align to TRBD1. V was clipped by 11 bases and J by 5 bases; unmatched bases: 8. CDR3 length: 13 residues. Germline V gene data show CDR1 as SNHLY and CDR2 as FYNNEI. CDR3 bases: TGTGCCGGGACCGGGACAGAGAATGAAAAACTGTTTTTT. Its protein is CAGTGTENEKLFF.

As DNA, the CDR3 is TGTGCCAGCAGTTTAGGGGCGGATTCACCCCTCCACTTT. The encoded protein is CASSLGADSPLHF. The V and J genes are TRBV27 and TRBJ1-6; a weak D match, TRBD1 (5 bases). Germline V gene data show CDR1 as MNHEY and CDR2 as SMNVEV (reference sequence). The CDR3 extends over 13 amino acids. The V gene lost 2 bases and the J gene lost 8 bases, with 7 bases spanning the gap.

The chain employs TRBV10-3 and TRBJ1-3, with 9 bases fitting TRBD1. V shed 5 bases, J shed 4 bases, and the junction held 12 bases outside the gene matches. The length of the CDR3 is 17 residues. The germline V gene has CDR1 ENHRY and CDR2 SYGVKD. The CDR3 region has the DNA TGTGCCATCAGTCTGGACCCGGGACAGGGCTTCGGAAACACCATATATTTT. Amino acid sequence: CAISLDPGQGFGNTIYF.

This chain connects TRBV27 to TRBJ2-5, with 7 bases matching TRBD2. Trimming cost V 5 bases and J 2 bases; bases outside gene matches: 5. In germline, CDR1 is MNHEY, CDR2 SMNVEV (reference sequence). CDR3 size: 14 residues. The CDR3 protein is CASSTLALQETQYF. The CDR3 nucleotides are TGTGCCAGCAGTACACTAGCGTTGCAAGAGACCCAGTACTTC.

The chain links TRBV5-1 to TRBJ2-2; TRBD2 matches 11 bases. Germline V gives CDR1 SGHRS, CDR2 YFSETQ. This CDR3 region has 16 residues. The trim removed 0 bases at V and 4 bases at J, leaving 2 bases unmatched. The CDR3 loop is CASSLVAGGPTGELFF. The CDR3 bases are TGCGCCAGCAGCTTGGTAGCGGGGGGGCCCACCGGGGAGCTGTTTTTT. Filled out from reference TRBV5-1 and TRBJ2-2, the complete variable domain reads KAGVTQTPRYLIKTRGQQVTLSCSPISGHRSVSWYQQTPGQGLQFLFEYFSETQRNKGNFPGRFSGRQFSNSRSEMNVSTLELGDSALYLCASSLVAGGPTGELFFGEGSRLTVL.

As DNA, the CDR3 is TGTGCCAGCTCACCGCTCAGCGGCTCCTACGAGCAGTACGTC. Amino acid sequence: CASSPLSGSYEQYV. This rearrangement joins TRBV18 to TRBJ2-7, with D perhaps matching TRBD2 (5 bases). The CDR3 is made up of 14 amino acids. Between the trimmed V and J ends, which lost 3 bases and 0 bases, there was a span of 9 bases. CDR1 and CDR2 (germline): KGHSH, LQKENI.

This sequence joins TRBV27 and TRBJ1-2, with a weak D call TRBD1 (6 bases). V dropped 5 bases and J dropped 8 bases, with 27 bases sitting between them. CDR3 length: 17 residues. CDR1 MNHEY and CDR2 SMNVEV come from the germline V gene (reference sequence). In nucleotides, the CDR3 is TGTGCCAGCAGTCCCCTAAACAGGGAGGGTGCGGGACTCGGCTACACCTTC. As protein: CASSPLNREGAGLGYTF.

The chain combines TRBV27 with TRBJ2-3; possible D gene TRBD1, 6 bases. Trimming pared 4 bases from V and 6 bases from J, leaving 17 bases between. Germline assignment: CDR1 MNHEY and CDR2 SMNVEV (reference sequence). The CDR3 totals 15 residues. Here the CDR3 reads CASSSLGAREDTQYF. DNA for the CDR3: TGTGCCAGCAGTTCCCTGGGGGCTAGGGAGGATACGCAGTATTTT.

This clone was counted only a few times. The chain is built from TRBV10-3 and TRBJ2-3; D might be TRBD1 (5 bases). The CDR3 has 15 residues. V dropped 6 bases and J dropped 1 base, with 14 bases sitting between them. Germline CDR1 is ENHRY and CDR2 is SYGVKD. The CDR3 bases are TGTGCCATCAGCGCTAATCAAGGGGGCACAGATACGCAGTATTTT. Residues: CAISANQGGTDTQYF.

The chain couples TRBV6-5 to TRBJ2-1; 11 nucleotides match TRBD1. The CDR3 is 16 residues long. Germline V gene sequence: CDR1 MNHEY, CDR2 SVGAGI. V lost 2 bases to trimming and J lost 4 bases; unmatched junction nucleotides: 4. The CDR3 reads CASSYAGTGGYNEQFF. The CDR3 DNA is TGTGCCAGCAGTTACGCCGGGACAGGGGGTTACAATGAGCAGTTCTTC.